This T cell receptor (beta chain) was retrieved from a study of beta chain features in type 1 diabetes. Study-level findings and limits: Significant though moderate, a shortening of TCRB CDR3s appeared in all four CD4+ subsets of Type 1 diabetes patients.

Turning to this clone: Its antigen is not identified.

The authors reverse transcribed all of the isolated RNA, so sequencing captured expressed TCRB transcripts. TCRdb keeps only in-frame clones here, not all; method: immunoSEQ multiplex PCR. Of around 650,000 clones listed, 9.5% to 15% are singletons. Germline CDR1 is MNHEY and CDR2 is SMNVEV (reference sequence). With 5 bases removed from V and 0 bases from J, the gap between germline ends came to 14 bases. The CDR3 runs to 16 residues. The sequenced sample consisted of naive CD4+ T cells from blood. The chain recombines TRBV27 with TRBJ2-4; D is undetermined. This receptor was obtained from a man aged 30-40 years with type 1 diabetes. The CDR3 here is CASSGEFDRAKNIQYF. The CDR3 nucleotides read TGTGCCAGCAGTGGAGAATTTGACCGAGCCAAAAACATTCAGTACTTC.